This T cell receptor (beta chain) was sequenced during a study of OX40 agonist ivuxolimab in advanced cancers. Study-wide background: Clinicians treated patients with ivuxolimab, an agonistic anti-OX40 (CD134) antibody.

Measured with immunoSEQ multiplex PCR; TCRdb has only the in-frame clones, and not every one. There are tens of thousands of clones in the sample; approximately 92% occur only once, and about 9.4% lies in the top ten. Germline assignment: CDR1 SNHLY and CDR2 FYNNEI. This CDR3 spans 14 amino acids. With V trimmed by 10 bases and J by 4 bases, 10 bases remained unmatched. This receptor was identified in an adult with an advanced solid tumor such as melanoma, head and neck, liver or kidney cancer. The source material was CD4+ or CD8+ T cells sorted from blood, sampled in a trial of the OX40 agonist ivuxolimab. V and J are TRBV2 and TRBJ2-7; 10 nucleotides line up with TRBD1. CDR3 sequence (DNA): TGTGCCATCATGGGACAGGGGATTATTTACGAGCAGTACTTC. It yields the protein CAIMGQGIIYEQYF.